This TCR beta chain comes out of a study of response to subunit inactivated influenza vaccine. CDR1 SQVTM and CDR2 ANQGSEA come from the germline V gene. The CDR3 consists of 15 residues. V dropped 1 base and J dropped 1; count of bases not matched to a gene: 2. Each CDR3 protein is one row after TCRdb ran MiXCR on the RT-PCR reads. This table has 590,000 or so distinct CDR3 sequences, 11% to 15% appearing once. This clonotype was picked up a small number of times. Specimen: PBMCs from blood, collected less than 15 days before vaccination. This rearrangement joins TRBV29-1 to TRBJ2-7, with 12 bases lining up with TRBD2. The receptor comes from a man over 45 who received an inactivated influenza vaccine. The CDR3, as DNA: TGCAGCGTTGAAGGCCTAGCGGGGGGGTCCTACGAGCAGTACTTC. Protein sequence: CSVEGLAGGSYEQYF.